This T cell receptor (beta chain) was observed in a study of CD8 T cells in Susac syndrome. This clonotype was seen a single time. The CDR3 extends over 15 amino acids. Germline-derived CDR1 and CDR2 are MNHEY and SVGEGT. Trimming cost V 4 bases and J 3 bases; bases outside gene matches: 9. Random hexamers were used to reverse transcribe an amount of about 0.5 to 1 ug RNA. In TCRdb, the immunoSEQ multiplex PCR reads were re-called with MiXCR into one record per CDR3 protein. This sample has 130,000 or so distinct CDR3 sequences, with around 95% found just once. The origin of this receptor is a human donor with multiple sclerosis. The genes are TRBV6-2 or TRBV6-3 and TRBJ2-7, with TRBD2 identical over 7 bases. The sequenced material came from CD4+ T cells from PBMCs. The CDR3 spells CASSWGGTGLYEQYF. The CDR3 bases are TGTGCCAGCAGTTGGGGGGGGACTGGGCTCTACGAGCAGTACTTC.